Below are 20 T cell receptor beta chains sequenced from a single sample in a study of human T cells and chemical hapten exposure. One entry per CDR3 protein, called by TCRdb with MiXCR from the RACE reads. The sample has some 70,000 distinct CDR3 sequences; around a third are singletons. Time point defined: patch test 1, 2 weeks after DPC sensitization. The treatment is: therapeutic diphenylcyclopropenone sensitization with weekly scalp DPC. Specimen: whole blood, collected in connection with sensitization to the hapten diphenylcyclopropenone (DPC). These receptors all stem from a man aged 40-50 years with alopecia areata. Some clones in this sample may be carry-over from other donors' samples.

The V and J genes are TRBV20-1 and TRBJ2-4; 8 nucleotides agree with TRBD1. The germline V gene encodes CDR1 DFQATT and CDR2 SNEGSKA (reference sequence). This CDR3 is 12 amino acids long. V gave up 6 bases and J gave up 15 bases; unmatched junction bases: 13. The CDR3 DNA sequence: TGCAGTGCCCGAAATCCCCGGACAGGGATGTACTTC. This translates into CSARNPRTGMYF.

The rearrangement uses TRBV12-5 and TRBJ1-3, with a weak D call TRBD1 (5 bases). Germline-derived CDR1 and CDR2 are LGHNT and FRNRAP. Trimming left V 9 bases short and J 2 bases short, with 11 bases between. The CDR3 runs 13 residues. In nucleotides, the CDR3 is TGTGCTAGCGCACCGGGGGCTGGAAACACCATATATTTT. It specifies CASAPGAGNTIYF.

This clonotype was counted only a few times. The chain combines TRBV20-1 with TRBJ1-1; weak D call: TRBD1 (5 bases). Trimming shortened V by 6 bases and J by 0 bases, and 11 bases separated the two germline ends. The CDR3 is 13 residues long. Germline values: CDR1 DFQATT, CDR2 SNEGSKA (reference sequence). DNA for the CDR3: TGCAGTGCAATGGGGGAGGTGAACACTGAAGCTTTCTTT. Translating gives CSAMGEVNTEAFF.

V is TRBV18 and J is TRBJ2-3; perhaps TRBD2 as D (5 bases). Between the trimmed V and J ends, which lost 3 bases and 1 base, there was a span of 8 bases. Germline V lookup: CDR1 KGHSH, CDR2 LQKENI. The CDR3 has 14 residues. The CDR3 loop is CASSPSAGTDTQYF. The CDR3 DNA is TGTGCCAGCTCACCTAGCGCAGGCACAGATACGCAGTATTTT.

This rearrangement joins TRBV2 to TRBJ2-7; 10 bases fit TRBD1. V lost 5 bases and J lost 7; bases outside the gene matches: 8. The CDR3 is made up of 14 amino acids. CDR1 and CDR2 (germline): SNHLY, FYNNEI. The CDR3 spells CASSYGQGDGEQYF. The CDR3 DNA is TGTGCCAGCAGTTATGGACAGGGGGACGGGGAGCAGTACTTC.

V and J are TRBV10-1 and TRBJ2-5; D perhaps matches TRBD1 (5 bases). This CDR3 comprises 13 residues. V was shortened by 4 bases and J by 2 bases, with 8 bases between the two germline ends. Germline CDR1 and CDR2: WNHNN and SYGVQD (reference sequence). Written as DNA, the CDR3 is TGCGCCAGCAGTGGGACACCTCAAGAGACCCAGTACTTC. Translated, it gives CASSGTPQETQYF.

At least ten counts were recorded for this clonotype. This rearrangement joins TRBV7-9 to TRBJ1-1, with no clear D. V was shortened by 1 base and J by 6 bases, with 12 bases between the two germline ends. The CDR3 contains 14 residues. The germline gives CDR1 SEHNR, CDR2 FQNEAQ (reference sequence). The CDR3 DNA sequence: TGTGCCAGCAGCTTAGGGGTAGTTAGTGCTGAAGCTTTCTTT. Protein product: CASSLGVVSAEAFF. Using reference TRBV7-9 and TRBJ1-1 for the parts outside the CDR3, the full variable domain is DTGVSQNPRHKITKRGQNVTFRCDPISEHNRLYWYRQTLGQGPEFLTYFQNEAQLEKSRLLSDRFSAERPKGSFSTLEIQRTEQGDSAMYLCASSLGVVSAEAFFGQGTRLTVV.

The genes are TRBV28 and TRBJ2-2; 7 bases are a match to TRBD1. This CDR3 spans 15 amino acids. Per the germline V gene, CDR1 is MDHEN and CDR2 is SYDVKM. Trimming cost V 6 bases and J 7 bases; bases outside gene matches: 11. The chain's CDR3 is CASRFDRDERGELFF. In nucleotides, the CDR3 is TGTGCCAGCAGATTCGACAGGGACGAGCGCGGGGAGCTGTTTTTT.

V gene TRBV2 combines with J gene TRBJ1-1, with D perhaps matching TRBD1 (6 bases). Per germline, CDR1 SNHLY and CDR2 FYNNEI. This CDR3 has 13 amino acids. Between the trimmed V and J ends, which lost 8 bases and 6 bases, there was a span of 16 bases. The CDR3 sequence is CASLGAVSPEAFF. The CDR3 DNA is TGTGCCAGCTTGGGGGCAGTGTCGCCTGAAGCTTTCTTT. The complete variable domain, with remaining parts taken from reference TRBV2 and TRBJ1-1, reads EPEVTQTPSHQVTQMGQEVILRCVPISNHLYFYWYRQILGQKVEFLVSFYNNEISEKSEIFDDQFSVERPDGSNFTLKIRSTKLEDSAMYFCASLGAVSPEAFFGQGTRLTVV.

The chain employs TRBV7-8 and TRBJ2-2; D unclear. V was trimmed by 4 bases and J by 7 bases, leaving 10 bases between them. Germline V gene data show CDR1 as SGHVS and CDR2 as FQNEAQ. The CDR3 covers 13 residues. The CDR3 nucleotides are TGTGCCAGCAGCTCTTTTGGTGACGGGGAGCTGTTTTTT. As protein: CASSSFGDGELFF.

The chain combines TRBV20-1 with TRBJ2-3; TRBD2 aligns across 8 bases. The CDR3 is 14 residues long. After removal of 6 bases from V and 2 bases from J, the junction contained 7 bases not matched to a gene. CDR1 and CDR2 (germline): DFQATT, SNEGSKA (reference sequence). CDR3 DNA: TGCAGTGCAGTGGGGCGGGAGGACACAGATACGCAGTATTTT. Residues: CSAVGREDTDTQYF.

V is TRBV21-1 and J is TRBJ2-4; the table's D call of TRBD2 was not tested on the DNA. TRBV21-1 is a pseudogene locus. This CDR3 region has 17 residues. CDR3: CASSKSDSGRPKNIQYF. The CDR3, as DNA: TGTGCCAGCAGCAAATCCGATAGCGGGAGACCCAAAAACATTCAGTACTTC.

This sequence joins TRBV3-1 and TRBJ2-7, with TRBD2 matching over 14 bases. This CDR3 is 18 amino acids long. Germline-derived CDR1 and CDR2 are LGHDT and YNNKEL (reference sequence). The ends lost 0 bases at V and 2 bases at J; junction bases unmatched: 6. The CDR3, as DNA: TGTGCCAGCAGCCAAGATCTCGGACTAGCGGGAGGCACCTACGAGCAGTACTTC. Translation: CASSQDLGLAGGTYEQYF.

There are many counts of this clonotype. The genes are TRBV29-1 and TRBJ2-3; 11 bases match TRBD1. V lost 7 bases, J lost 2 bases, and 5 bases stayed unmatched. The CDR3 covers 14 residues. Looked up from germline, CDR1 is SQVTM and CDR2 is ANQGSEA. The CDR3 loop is CSARDRGFTDTQYF. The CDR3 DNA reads TGCAGCGCCAGGGACAGGGGGTTCACAGATACGCAGTATTTT.

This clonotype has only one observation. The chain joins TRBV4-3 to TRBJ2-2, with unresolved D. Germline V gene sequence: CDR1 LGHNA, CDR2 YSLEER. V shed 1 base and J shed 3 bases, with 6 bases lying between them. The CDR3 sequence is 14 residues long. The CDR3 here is CASSQVGYTGELFF. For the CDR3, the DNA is TGCGCCAGCAGCCAAGTTGGGTACACCGGGGAGCTGTTTTTT.

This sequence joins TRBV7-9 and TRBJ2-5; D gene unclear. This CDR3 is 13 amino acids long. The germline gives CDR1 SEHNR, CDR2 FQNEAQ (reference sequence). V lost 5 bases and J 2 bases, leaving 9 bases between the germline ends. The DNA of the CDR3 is TGTGCCAGCAGCCAAGAATTTCAAGAGACCCAGTACTTC. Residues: CASSQEFQETQYF.

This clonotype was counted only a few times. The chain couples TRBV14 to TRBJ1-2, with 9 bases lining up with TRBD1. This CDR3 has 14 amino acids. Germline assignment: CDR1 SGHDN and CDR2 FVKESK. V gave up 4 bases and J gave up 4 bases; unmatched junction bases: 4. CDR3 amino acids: CASSRTGDTYGYTF. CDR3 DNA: TGTGCCAGCAGCCGGACAGGGGATACCTATGGCTACACCTTC.

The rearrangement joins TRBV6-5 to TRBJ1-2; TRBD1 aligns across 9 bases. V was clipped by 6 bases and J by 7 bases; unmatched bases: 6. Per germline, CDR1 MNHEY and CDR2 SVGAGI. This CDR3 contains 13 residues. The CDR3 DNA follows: TGTGCCAGCAGCCCCGGGACAGGGAGTGGCTACACCTTC. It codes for CASSPGTGSGYTF.

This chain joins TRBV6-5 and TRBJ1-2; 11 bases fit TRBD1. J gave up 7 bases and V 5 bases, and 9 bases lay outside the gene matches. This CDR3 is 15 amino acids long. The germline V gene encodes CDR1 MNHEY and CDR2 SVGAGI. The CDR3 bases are TGTGCCAGCAGTACAGCGGGACAGGGGGTGTTTGGCTACACCTTC. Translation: CASSTAGQGVFGYTF.

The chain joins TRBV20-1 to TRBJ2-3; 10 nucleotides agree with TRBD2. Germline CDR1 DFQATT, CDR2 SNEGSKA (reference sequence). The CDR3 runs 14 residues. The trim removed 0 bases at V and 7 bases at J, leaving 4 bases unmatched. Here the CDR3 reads CSARDRTSGYTQYF. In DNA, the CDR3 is TGCAGTGCTAGAGACCGGACTAGCGGCTATACGCAGTATTTT.